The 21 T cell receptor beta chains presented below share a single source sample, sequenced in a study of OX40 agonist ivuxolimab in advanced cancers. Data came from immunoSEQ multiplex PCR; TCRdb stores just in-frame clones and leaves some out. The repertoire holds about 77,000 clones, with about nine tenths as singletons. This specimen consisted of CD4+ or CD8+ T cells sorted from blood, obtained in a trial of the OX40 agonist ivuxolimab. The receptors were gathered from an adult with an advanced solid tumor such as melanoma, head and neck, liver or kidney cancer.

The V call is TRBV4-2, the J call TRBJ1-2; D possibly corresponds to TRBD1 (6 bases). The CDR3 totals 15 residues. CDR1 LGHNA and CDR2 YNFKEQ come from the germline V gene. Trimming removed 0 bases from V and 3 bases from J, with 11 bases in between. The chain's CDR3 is CASSQDYREHYGYTF. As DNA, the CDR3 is TGTGCCAGCAGCCAAGATTACAGGGAGCACTATGGCTACACCTTC.

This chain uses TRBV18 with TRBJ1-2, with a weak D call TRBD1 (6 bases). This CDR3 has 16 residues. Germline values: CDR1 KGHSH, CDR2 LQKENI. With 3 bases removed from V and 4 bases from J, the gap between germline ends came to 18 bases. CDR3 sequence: CASSPRTASTGYGYTF. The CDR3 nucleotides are TGTGCCAGCTCACCCCGGACAGCTTCTACGGGCTATGGCTACACCTTC. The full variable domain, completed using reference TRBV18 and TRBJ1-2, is NAGVMQNPRHLVRRRGQEARLRCSPMKGHSHVYWYRQLPEEGLKFMVYLQKENIIDESGMPKERFSAEFPKEGPSILRIQQVVRGDSAAYFCASSPRTASTGYGYTFGSGTRLTVV.

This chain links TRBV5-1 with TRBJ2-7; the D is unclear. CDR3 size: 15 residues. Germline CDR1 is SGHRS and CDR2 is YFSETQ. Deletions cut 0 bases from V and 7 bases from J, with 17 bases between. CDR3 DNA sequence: TGCGCCAGCAGCTTGGTTTCGGATGTTTCGGAAGAGCAGTACTTC. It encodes CASSLVSDVSEEQYF.

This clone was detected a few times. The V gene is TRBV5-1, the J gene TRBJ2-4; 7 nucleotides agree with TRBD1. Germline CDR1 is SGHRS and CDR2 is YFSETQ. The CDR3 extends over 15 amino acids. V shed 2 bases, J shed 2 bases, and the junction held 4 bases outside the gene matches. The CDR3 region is CASSLGGATKNIQYF. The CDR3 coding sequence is TGCGCCAGCAGCTTAGGGGGCGCGACCAAAAACATTCAGTACTTC. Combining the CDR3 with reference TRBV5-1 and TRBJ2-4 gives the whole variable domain KAGVTQTPRYLIKTRGQQVTLSCSPISGHRSVSWYQQTPGQGLQFLFEYFSETQRNKGNFPGRFSGRQFSNSRSEMNVSTLELGDSALYLCASSLGGATKNIQYFGAGTRLSVL.

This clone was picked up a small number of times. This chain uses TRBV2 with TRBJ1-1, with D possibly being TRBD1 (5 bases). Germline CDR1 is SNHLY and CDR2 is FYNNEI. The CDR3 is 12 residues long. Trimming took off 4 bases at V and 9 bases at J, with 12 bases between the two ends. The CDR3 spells CASSAGPRQAFF. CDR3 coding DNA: TGTGCCAGCAGTGCGGGACCCCGCCAAGCTTTCTTT. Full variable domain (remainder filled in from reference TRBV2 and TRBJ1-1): EPEVTQTPSHQVTQMGQEVILRCVPISNHLYFYWYRQILGQKVEFLVSFYNNEISEKSEIFDDQFSVERPDGSNFTLKIRSTKLEDSAMYFCASSAGPRQAFFGQGTRLTVV.

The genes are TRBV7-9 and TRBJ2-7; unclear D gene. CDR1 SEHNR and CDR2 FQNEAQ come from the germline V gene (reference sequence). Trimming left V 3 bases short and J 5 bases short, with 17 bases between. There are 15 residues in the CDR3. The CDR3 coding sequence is TGTGCCAGCAGCTTCGGATCTACGCAACCCGACGAGCAGTACTTC. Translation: CASSFGSTQPDEQYF.

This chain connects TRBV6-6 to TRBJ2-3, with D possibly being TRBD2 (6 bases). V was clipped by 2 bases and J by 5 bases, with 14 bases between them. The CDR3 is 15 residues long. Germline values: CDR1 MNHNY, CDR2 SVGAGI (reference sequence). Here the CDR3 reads CASSYGPLGGDTQYF. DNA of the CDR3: TGTGCCAGCAGTTACGGCCCCCTCGGGGGAGATACGCAGTATTTT.

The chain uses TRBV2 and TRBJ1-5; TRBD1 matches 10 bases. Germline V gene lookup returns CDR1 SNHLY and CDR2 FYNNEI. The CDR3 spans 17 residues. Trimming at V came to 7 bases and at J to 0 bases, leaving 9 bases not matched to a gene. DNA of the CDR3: TGTGCCAGCAAGGGGGCGGACAGGGGGTATAGCAATCAGCCCCAGCATTTT. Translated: CASKGADRGYSNQPQHF.

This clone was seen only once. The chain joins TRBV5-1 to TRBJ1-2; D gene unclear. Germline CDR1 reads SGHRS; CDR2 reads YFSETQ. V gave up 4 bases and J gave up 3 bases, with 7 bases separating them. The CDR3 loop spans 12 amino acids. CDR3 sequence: CASSPMDYGYTF. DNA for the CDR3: TGCGCCAGCAGCCCCATGGACTATGGCTACACCTTC.

CDR3: CAWLQTGGLGDTQYF. The CDR3 DNA reads TGTGCCTGGCTACAGACGGGGGGGCTAGGAGATACGCAGTATTTT. V is TRBV30 and J is TRBJ2-3; 8 nucleotides agree with TRBD2. V lost 5 bases to trimming and J lost 5 bases; unmatched junction nucleotides: 12. Germline lookup yields CDR1 GTSNPN and CDR2 SVGIG (reference sequence). The CDR3 has 15 amino acids.

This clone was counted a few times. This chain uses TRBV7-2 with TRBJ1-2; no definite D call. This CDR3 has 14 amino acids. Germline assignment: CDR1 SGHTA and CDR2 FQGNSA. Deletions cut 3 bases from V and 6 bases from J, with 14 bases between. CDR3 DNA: TGTGCCAGCAGCTTGGACGGCTCAATCGATGGCTACACCTTC. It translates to CASSLDGSIDGYTF.

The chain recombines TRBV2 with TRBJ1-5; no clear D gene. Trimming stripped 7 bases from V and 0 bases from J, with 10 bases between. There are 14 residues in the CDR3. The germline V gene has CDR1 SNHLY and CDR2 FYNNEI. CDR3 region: CASTPALSNQPQHF. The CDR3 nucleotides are TGTGCCAGCACCCCTGCCCTTAGCAATCAGCCCCAGCATTTT.

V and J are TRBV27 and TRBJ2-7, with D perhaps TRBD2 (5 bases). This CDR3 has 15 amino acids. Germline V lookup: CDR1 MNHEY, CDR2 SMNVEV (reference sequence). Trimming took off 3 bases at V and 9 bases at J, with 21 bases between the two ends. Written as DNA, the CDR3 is TGTGCCAGCAGTTTTTCAGCGGATATGAGGTTAGCGCAGTACTTC. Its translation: CASSFSADMRLAQYF.

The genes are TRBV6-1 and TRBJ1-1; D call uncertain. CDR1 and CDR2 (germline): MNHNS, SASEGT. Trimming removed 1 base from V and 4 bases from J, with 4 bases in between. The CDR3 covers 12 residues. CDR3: CASSEVSTEAFF. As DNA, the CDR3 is TGTGCCAGCAGTGAAGTCTCCACTGAAGCTTTCTTT.

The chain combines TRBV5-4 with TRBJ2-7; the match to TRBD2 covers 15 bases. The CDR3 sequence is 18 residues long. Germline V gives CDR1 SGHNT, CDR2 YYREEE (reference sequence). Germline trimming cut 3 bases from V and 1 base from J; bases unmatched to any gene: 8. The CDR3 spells CASSSGTSGRMASYEQYF. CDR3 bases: TGTGCCAGCAGCTCCGGGACTAGCGGGAGGATGGCGTCCTACGAGCAGTACTTC.

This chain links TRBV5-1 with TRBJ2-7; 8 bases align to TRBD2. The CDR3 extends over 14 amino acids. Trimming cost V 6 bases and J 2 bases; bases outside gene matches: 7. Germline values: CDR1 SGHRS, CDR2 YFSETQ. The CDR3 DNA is TGCGCCAGCACCCCTACGGGGGGGACCTACGAGCAGTACTTC. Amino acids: CASTPTGGTYEQYF.

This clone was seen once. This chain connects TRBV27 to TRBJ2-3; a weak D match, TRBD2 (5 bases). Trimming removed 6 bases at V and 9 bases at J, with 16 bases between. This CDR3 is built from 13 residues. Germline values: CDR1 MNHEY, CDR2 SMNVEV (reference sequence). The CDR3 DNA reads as TGTGCCAGCAGCCCTAAAATGGAGCGGACGCAGTATTTT. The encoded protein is CASSPKMERTQYF.

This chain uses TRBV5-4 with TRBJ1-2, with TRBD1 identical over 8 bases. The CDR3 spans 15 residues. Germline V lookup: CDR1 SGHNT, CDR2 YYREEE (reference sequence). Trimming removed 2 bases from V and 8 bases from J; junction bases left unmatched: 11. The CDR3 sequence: CASSLQGVNLGGYTF. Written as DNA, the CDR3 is TGTGCCAGCAGCTTACAGGGGGTAAACTTAGGCGGCTACACCTTC.

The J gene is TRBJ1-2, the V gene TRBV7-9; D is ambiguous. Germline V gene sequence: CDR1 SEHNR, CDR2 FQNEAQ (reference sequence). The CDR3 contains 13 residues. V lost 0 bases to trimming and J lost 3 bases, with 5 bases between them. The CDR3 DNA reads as TGTGCCAGCAGCTTAGCCAGAGACTATGGCTACACCTTC. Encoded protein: CASSLARDYGYTF.

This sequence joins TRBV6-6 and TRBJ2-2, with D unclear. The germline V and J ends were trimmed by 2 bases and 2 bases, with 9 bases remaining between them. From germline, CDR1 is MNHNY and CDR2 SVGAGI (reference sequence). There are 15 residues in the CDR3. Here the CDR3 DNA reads TGTGCCAGCAGTTACGCCCAGAGAAACACCGGGGAGCTGTTTTTT. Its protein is CASSYAQRNTGELFF.

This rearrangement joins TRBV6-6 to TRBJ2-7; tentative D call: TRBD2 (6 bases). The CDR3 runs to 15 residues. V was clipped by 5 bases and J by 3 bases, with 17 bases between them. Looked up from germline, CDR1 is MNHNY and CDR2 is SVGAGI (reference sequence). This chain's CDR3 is CASSRRGTVVYEQYF. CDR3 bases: TGTGCCAGCAGTCGCCGCGGGACGGTAGTCTACGAGCAGTACTTC.